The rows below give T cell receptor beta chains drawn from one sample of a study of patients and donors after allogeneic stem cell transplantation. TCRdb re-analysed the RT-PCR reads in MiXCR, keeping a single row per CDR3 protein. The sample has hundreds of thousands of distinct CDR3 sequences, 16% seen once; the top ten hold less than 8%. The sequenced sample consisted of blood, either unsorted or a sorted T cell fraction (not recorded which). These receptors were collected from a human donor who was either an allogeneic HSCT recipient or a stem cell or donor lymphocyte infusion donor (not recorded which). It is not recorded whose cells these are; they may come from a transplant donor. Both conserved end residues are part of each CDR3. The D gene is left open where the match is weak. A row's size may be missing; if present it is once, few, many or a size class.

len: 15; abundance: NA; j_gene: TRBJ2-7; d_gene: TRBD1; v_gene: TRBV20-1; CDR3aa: CSASSWVRGWNEQYF; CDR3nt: TGCAGTGCTAGCTCATGGGTCAGGGGGTGGAACGAGCAGTACTTC
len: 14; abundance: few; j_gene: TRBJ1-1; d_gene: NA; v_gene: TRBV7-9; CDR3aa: CASSPGAGGTEAFF; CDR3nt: TGTGCCAGCAGCCCAGGAGCGGGGGGCACTGAAGCTTTCTTT
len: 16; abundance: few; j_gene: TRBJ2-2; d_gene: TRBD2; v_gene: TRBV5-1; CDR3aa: CASSQTSGRNTGELFF; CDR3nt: TGCGCCAGCAGCCAGACTAGCGGGAGAAATACCGGGGAGCTGTTTTTT
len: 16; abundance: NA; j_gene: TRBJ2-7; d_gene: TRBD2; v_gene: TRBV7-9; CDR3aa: CASSNNRTSGSYEQYF; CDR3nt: TGTGCCAGCAGCAATAACCGGACTAGCGGCTCCTACGAGCAGTACTTC
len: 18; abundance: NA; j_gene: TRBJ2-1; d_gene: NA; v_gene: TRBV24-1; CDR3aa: CATSPPRSRFLSHNEQFF; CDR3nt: TGTGCCACCAGTCCCCCCCGTTCCCGTTTCCTCTCACACAATGAGCAGTTCTTC
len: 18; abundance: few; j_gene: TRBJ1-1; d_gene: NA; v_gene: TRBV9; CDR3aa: CASSQVGRADVMNTEAFF; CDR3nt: TGTGCCAGCAGCCAGGTAGGCAGGGCTGATGTCATGAACACTGAAGCTTTCTTT
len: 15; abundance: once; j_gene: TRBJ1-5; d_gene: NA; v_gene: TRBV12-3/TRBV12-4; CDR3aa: CASSPRNSSNQPQHF; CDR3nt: TGTGCCAGCAGCCCCAGGAATTCTAGCAATCAGCCCCAGCATTTT
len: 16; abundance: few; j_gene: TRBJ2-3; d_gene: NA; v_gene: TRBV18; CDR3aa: CASSAMGSGSTDTQYF; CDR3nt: TGTGCCAGCTCCGCAATGGGCAGCGGGAGCACAGATACGCAGTATTTT
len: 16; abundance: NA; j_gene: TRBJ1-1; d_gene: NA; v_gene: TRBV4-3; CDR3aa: CASSPNYTPMNTEAFF; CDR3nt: TGCGCCAGCAGCCCCAACTATACCCCCATGAACACTGAAGCTTTCTTT
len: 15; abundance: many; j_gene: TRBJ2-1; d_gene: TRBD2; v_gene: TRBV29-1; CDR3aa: CSVALAGASYNEQFF; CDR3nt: TGCAGCGTTGCTCTAGCGGGAGCATCATACAATGAGCAGTTCTTC